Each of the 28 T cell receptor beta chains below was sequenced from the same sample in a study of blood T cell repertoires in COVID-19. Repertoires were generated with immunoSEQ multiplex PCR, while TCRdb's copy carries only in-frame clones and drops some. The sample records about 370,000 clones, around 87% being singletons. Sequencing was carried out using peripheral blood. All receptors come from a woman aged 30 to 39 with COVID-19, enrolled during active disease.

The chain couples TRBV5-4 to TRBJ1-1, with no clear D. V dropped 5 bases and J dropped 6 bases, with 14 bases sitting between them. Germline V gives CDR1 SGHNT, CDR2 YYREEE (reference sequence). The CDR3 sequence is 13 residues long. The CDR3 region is CASSPAIDSEAFF. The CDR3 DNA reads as TGTGCCAGCAGTCCTGCAATTGACTCTGAAGCTTTCTTT.

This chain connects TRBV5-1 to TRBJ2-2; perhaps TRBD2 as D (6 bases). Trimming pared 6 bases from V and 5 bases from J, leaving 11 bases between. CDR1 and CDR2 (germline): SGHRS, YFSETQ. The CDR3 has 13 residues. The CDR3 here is CASNPAGTGELFF. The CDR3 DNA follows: TGCGCCAGCAATCCAGCGGGTACCGGGGAGCTGTTTTTT.

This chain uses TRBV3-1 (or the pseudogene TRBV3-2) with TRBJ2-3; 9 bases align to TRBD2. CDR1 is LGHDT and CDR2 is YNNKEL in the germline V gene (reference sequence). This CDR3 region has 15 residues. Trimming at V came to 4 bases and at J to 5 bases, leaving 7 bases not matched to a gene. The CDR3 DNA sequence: TGTGCCAGCAGCCCGATAGCGGGAGAGGTAGATACGCAGTATTTT. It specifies CASSPIAGEVDTQYF.

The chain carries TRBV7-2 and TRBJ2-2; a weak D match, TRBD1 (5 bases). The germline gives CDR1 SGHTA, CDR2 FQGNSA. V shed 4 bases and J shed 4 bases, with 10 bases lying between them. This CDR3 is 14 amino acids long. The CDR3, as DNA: TGTGCCAGCAGCTACAGGAGATCCACCGGGGAGCTGTTTTTT. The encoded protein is CASSYRRSTGELFF. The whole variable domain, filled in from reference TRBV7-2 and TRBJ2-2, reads GAGVSQSPSNKVTEKGKDVELRCDPISGHTALYWYRQSLGQGLEFLIYFQGNSAPDKSGLPSDRFSAERTGGSVSTLTIQRTQQEDSAVYLCASSYRRSTGELFFGEGSRLTVL.

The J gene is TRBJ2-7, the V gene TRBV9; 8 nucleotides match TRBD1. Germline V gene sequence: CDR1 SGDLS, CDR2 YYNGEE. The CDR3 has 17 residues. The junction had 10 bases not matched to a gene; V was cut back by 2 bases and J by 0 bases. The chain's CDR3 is CASSVMARTGPSYEQYF. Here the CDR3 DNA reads TGTGCCAGCAGCGTTATGGCTAGGACAGGGCCCTCCTACGAGCAGTACTTC.

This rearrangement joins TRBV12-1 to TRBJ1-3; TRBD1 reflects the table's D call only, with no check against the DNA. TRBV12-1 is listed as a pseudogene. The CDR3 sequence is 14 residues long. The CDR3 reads CASSFIGRGNTIYF. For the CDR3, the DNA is TGTGCCAGCAGCTTTATTGGCAGGGGAAACACCATATATTTT.

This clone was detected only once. This chain's CDR3 is CASSAKPGTLKGEQFF. CDR3 bases: TGTGCCAGTAGTGCCAAACCCGGGACTCTAAAAGGTGAGCAGTTCTTC. This chain uses TRBV19 with TRBJ2-1, with a tentative D call TRBD2 (6 bases). Trimming stripped 5 bases from V and 9 bases from J, with 23 bases between. Germline loops: CDR1 LNHDA, CDR2 SQIVND (reference sequence). The CDR3 sequence is 16 residues long.

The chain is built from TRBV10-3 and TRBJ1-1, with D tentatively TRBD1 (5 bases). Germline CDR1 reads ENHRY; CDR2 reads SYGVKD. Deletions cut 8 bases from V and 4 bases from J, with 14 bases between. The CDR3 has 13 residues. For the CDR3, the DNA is TGTGCCATCGGGCAGGGAGGGGCCACTGAAGCTTTCTTT. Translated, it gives CAIGQGGATEAFF.

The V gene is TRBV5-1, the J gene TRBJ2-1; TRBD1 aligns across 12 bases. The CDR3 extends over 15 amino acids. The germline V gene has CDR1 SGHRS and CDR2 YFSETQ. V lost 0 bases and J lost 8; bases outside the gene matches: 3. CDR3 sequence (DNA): TGCGCCAGCAGCTTGGGTGGGACAGGGGGCGATGAGCAGTTCTTC. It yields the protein CASSLGGTGGDEQFF. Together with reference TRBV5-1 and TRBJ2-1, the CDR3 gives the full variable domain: KAGVTQTPRYLIKTRGQQVTLSCSPISGHRSVSWYQQTPGQGLQFLFEYFSETQRNKGNFPGRFSGRQFSNSRSEMNVSTLELGDSALYLCASSLGGTGGDEQFFGPGTRLTVL.

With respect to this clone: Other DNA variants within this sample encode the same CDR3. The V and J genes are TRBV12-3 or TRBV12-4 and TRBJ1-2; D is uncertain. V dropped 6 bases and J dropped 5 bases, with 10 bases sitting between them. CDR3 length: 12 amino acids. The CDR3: CASSFRGYGYTF. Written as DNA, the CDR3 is TGTGCCAGCAGCTTCCGGGGTTATGGCTACACCTTC.

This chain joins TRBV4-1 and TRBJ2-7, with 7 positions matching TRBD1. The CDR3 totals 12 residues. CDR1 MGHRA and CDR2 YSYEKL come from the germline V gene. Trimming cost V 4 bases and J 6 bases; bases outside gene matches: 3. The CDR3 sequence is CASSLTGLEQYF. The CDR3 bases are TGCGCCAGCAGCCTGACAGGGCTCGAGCAGTACTTC.

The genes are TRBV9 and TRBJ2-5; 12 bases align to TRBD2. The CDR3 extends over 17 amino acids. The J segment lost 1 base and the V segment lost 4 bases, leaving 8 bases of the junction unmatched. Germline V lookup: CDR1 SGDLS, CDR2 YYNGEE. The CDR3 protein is CASSRTSGMGPQETQYF. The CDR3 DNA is TGTGCCAGCAGCCGGACTAGCGGGATGGGCCCCCAAGAGACCCAGTACTTC.

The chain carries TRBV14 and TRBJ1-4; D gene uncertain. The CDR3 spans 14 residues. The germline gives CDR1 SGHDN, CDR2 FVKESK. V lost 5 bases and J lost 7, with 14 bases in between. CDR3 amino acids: CASSAIPGGEKLFF. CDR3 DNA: TGTGCCAGCAGCGCTATACCGGGAGGTGAAAAACTGTTTTTT.

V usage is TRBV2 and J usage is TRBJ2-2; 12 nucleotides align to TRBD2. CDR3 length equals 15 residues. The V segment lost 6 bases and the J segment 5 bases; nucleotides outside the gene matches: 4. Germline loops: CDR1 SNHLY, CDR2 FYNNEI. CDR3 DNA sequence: TGTGCCAGCAGGGCGGGACTAGCGGGTACCGGGGAGCTGTTTTTT. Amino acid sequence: CASRAGLAGTGELFF.

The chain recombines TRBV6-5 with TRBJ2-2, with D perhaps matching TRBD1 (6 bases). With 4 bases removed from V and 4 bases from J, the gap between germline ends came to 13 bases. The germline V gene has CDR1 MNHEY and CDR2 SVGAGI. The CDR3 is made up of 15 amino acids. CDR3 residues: CASSSLTGPTGELFF. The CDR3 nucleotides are TGTGCCAGCAGTTCGCTTACAGGGCCCACCGGGGAGCTGTTTTTT.

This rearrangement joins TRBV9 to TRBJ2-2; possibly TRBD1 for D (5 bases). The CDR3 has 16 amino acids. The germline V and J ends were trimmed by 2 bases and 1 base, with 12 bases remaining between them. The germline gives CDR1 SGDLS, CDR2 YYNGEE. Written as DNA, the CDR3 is TGTGCCAGCAGCGTCGGACACGTATTGAACACCGGGGAGCTGTTTTTT. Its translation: CASSVGHVLNTGELFF.

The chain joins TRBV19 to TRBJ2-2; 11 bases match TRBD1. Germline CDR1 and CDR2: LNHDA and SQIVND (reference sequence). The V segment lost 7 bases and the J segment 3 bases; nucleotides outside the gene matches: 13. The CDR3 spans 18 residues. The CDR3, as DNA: TGTGCCAGTAAGACCGAAAAGGGACAGGGGGTTGACACCGGGGAGCTGTTTTTT. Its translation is CASKTEKGQGVDTGELFF.

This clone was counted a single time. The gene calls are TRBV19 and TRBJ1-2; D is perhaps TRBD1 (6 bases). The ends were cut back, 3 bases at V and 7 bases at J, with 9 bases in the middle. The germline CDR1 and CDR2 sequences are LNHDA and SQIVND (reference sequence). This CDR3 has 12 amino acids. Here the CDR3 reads CASSIPGAGYTF. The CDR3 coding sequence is TGTGCCAGTAGTATCCCAGGGGCTGGCTACACCTTC. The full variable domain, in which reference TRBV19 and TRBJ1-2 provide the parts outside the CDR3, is DGGITQSPKYLFRKEGQNVTLSCEQNLNHDAMYWYRQDPGQGLRLIYYSQIVNDFQKGDIAEGYSVSREKKESFPLTVTSAQKNPTAFYLCASSIPGAGYTFGSGTRLTVV.

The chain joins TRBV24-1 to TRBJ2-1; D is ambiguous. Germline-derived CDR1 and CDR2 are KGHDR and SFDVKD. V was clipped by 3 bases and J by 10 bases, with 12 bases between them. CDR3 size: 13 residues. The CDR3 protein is CATSDLSESEQFF. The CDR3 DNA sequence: TGTGCCACCAGTGATCTCTCAGAATCGGAGCAGTTCTTC.

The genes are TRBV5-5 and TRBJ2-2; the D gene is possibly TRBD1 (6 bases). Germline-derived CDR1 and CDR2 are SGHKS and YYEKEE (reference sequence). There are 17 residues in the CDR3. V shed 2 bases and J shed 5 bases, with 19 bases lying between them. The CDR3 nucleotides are TGTGCCAGCAGCTTTACGCCAGTGGGGGCGCTGACCGGGGAGCTGTTTTTT. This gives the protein CASSFTPVGALTGELFF.

The CDR3 spells CASSQGLAGEGGETQYF. The CDR3 DNA reads as TGTGCCAGCAGCCAGGGACTAGCGGGAGAAGGAGGAGAGACCCAGTACTTC. This rearrangement joins TRBV11-3 to TRBJ2-5; TRBD2 agrees at 14 bases. V gave up 5 bases and J gave up 4 bases; unmatched junction bases: 9. Germline CDR1 reads SGHNT; CDR2 reads YENEEA. The length of the CDR3 is 17 residues.

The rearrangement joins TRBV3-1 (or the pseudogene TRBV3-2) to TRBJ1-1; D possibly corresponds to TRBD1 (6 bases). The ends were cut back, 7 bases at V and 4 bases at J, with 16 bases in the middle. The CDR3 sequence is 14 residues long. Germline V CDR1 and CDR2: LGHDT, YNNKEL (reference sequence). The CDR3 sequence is CASTRGGARTEAFF. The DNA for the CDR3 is TGTGCCAGCACTCGAGGGGGGGCTCGCACTGAAGCTTTCTTT.

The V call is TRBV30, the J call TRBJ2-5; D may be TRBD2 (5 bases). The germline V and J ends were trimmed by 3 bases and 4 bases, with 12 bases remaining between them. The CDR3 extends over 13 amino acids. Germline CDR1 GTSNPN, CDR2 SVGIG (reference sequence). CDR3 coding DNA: TGTGCCTGGAGCGGAGGACGGGGAGAGACCCAGTACTTC. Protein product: CAWSGGRGETQYF.

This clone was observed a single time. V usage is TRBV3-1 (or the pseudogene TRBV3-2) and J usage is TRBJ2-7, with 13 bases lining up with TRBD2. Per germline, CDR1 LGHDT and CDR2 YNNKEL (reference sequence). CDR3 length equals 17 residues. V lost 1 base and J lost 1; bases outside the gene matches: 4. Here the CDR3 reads CASSQGRTSGRSYEQYF. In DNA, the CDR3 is TGTGCCAGCAGCCAAGGCAGGACTAGCGGGAGATCCTACGAGCAGTACTTC.

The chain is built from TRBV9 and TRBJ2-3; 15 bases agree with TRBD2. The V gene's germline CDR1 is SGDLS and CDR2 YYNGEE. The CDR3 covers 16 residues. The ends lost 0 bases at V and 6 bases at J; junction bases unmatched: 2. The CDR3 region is CASSVGGTSGRDTQYF. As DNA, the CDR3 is TGTGCCAGCAGCGTAGGCGGGACTAGCGGGAGGGATACGCAGTATTTT.

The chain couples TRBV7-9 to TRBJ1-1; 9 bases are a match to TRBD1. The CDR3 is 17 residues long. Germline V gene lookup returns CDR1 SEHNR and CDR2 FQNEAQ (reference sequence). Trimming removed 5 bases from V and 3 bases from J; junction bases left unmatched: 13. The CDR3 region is CASSTGTGNWGHTEAFF. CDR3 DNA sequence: TGTGCCAGCAGCACCGGGACAGGGAATTGGGGCCACACTGAAGCTTTCTTT.

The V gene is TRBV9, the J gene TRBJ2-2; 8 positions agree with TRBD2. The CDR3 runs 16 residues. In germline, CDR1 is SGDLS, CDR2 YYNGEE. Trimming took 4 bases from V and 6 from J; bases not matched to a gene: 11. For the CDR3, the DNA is TGTGCCAGCAGCCCCGTTACGGGAGGGATTGCCGGGGAGCTGTTTTTT. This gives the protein CASSPVTGGIAGELFF. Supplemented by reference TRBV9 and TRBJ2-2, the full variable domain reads DSGVTQTPKHLITATGQRVTLRCSPRSGDLSVYWYQQSLDQGLQFLIQYYNGEERAKGNILERFSAQQFPDLHSELNLSSLELGDSALYFCASSPVTGGIAGELFFGEGSRLTVL.

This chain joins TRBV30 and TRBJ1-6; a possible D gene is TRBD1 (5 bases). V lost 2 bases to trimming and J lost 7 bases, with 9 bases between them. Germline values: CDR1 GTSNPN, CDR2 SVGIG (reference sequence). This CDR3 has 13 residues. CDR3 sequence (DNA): TGTGCCTGGAGTCCATCAGGGAATTCACCCCTCCACTTT. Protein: CAWSPSGNSPLHF.